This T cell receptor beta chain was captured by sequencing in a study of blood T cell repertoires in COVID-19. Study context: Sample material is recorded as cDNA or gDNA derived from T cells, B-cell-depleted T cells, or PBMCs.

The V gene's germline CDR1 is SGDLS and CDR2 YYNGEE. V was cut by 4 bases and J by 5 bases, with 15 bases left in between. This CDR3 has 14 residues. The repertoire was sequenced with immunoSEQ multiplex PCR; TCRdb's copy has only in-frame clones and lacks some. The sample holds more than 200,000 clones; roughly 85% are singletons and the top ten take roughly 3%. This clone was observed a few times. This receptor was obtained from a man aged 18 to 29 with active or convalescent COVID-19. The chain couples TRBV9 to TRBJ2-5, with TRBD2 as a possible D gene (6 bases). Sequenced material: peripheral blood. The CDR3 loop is CASSPRRVGETQYF. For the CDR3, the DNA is TGTGCCAGCAGCCCCAGGAGGGTTGGCGAGACCCAGTACTTC.